The 10 T cell receptor beta chains below all came from one sample that was sequenced in a study of CD8+ T cells in alopecia areata. In each case, RNA was isolated and then reverse transcribed into cDNA as the sequencing template. The protocol was immunoSEQ multiplex PCR, while the TCRdb copy is restricted to in-frame clones and leaves out a portion. The data contain 150,000 to 200,000 clones, roughly 60% of them singletons. Treatment specified: oral pan-JAK inhibitor, 5-10 mg twice daily. The starting material was CD4+ T cells sorted from blood, obtained at week 24, from a patient treated with tofacitinib. The receptor set was obtained from a human donor with alopecia areata.

The table lists this clone with a few counts. The rearrangement joins TRBV7-9 to TRBJ2-7; weak D call: TRBD1 (6 bases). The length of the CDR3 is 13 residues. Trimming stripped 4 bases from V and 6 bases from J, with 13 bases between. Germline loops: CDR1 SEHNR, CDR2 FQNEAQ (reference sequence). CDR3 nucleotides: TGTGCCAGCAGCTCTCGGACAGACGGCGAGCAGTACTTC. Its protein is CASSSRTDGEQYF.

The gene calls are TRBV5-1 and TRBJ1-1; TRBD1 might be the D (5 bases). Trimming cost V 0 bases and J 5 bases, with 14 bases left between them. Germline V gives CDR1 SGHRS, CDR2 YFSETQ. The CDR3 sequence is 15 residues long. Here the CDR3 DNA reads TGCGCCAGCAGCTTGGCCAGCAGGGCGGGAACTGAAGCTTTCTTT. Translation: CASSLASRAGTEAFF.

About this clone: The sample carries other DNA sequences with the same CDR3. The gene calls are TRBV27 and TRBJ1-2; 10 positions agree with TRBD1. The trim removed 5 bases at V and 4 bases at J, leaving 4 bases unmatched. CDR3 length: 14 residues. The germline gives CDR1 MNHEY, CDR2 SMNVEV (reference sequence). The CDR3 region is CASSRTGGPYGYTF. DNA of the CDR3: TGTGCCAGCAGTAGGACAGGGGGACCCTATGGCTACACCTTC.

This chain connects TRBV2 to TRBJ2-1; 9 bases fit TRBD2. Germline V gene sequence: CDR1 SNHLY, CDR2 FYNNEI. The junction had 5 bases not matched to a gene; V was cut back by 2 bases and J by 3 bases. This CDR3 spans 16 amino acids. This chain's CDR3 is CASSESSGSYYNEQFF. CDR3 bases: TGTGCCAGCAGTGAAAGTAGCGGGAGTTACTACAATGAGCAGTTCTTC.

This clone turned up a few times. The gene calls are TRBV5-1 and TRBJ2-3, with D uncertain. The CDR3 is 15 amino acids. The germline V gene encodes CDR1 SGHRS and CDR2 YFSETQ. The germline V and J ends were trimmed by 1 base and 2 bases, with 11 bases remaining between them. The CDR3 reads CASSLNSQTTDTQYF. In DNA, the CDR3 is TGCGCCAGCAGCTTGAATTCACAGACCACAGATACGCAGTATTTT.

The rearrangement joins TRBV6-5 to TRBJ1-5; 10 bases fit TRBD1. The CDR3 is 15 residues long. Germline V gene lookup returns CDR1 MNHEY and CDR2 SVGAGI. Losses at the gene ends were 6 bases for V and 4 bases for J; bases not matched to a gene: 6. CDR3 bases: TGTGCCAGCAGACGGACAGGGGGAGGGAATCAGCCCCAGCATTTT. This gives the protein CASRRTGGGNQPQHF.

The CDR3 loop is CSVPGAGTEAFF. As DNA, the CDR3 is TGCAGCGTTCCAGGGGCTGGCACTGAAGCTTTCTTT. This chain links TRBV29-1 with TRBJ1-1, with D perhaps TRBD1 (6 bases). CDR3 length equals 12 residues. CDR1 and CDR2 from the germline V gene are SQVTM and ANQGSEA. The V and J ends lost 5 bases and 4 bases respectively, with 11 bases between them.

This chain connects TRBV7-6 to TRBJ2-7, with 8 bases lining up with TRBD1. Looked up from germline, CDR1 is SGHVS and CDR2 is FNYEAQ. The CDR3 runs 15 residues. J was trimmed by 3 bases and V by 0 bases; bases with no gene match: 4. CDR3 residues: CASSLATGEGYEQYF. DNA of the CDR3: TGTGCCAGCAGCTTAGCGACAGGGGAAGGCTACGAGCAGTACTTC.

The V call is TRBV2, the J call TRBJ1-1; TRBD1 matches 8 bases. V was clipped by 9 bases and J by 4 bases; unmatched bases: 4. The V gene's germline CDR1 is SNHLY and CDR2 FYNNEI. The CDR3 length is 12 residues. This CDR3 is CARGQGGTEAFF. CDR3 DNA sequence: TGTGCCAGAGGACAGGGAGGCACTGAAGCTTTCTTT.

The chain links TRBV30 to TRBJ2-1; D remains ambiguous. V lost 0 bases and J 3 bases, leaving 6 bases between the germline ends. CDR1 is GTSNPN, CDR2 SVGIG, per germline (reference sequence). The CDR3 has 13 amino acids. In DNA form, the CDR3 reads TGTGCCTGGAGTGTTACGGGCTACAATGAGCAGTTCTTC. Its protein is CAWSVTGYNEQFF.